This T cell receptor beta chain was observed in a study of molecular identifiers for immune sequencing clone quantification (dated by TCRdb to the late 2010s). Background for the entire study: For a replicate experiment, the RNA from either approximately 20,000 or 100,000 naive CD8 T cells was divided into five aliquots, and four of those aliquots went on to sequencing. CD8 T cells were used in a methods study to benchmark molecular-identifier clustering-based TCR repertoire sequencing (MIDCIRS) and TCR RNA copy counting. General conclusions and limits of the study: In CMV-specific effector cells, clones with more than 20 RNA copies contained over 99% of molecules, whereas in naive cells such clones contained under 1% of molecules. Highly expanded clone sizes could be underestimated because identical TCR molecules may share a barcode. Naive libraries contained spiked-in Jurkat TCR RNA (approximately ten copies' worth), which is not part of the donor repertoire. Without barcode sub-clustering, chimeric consensus sequences inflated TCR diversity; chimeras reached as high as 47%. Modeling estimated around 3.2 recovered TCR RNA copies per cell, compared with about 9.8 by digital PCR, which implies roughly 29% capture efficiency. Spiked-in Jurkat TCR RNA equal to a single cell's worth was reported to be detectable even within 1,100,000 naive CD8 T cells.

Library preparation employed PCR. Sequencing used an Illumina HiSeq 4000. Bulk TCR libraries were generated as previously described, with the TCR primers listed in Table S5 used. The Qiagen AllPrep DNA/RNA kit was used to purify total RNA. Before analysis, reads from multiple sequencing runs of one library were combined. From the authors' description of their analysis: Reads were retained only if the reads had an exact TCR constant sequence, and the retained reads were trimmed to 150 nt and grouped according to their 12-nt molecular barcodes. Reads inside each barcode group were sub-clustered using a 15% Levenshtein threshold, and a quality-weighted consensus sequence was constructed for each RNA molecule. Non-functional sequences were discarded, and so were lower-count sequences lying one edit away from another sequence. Based on a fit of two negative binomial distributions, barcode sub-clusters having less than 20% of the maximum read count were discarded. TCRdb reanalyzed the raw reads on its own, using fastp at Q25 for trimming and MiXCR for clone calling, and kept in-frame beta chains. Merged by CDR3 protein, the rows form single entries marked with the most common genes and DNA. For this entry, the V and J calls and clone size follow TCRdb and not the study's own pipeline. Counted in this sample were around 470,000 distinct CDR3 sequences; over 20% of them appeared once. More than 0.8% of the sample is taken by the ten largest.

Libraries of naive CD8 T cells were built from around 20,000 to 1,000,000 sorted cells, with 10%, 30% or 50% of the purified RNA used. Naive CD8 T cells, defined as CD8+CD4-CCR7+CD45RA+, were FACS-sorted into RLT Plus buffer on a BD FACSAria II. Approximately 9 TCR copies' worth of Jurkat RNA were spiked into roughly 19,000-1,000,000 naive CD8 T cell samples to test detection sensitivity. Enrichment of CD8 T cells was performed with RosetteSep CD8+ T Cell Enrichment Cocktail and Ficoll-Paque, after which ACK red cell lysis was carried out. V lost 6 bases and J lost 1 base, and the count of bases not matched to a germline gene is 2. The cysteine opens and the phenylalanine closes a CDR3 of 15 amino acids. Just CDR3 DNA is preserved here, 45 bases in frame from base 1. For this clonotype: No antigen is known for it. Per-nucleotide qualities are absent, and no much larger clonotype sits a single base away.

What was sequenced was naive CD8+ T cells from blood, with Jurkat cell RNA spiked in. The sample's cell subset or site label, in plain terms: FACS-sorted CD8+CD4-CCR7+CD45RA+ naive T cells. This sequence was found in a human donor in good health. Some libraries in this study had Jurkat cell RNA spiked in. The chain joins TRBV12-3 or TRBV12-4 to TRBJ2-2; 10 of the junction bases match TRBD2. The DNA reads TGTGCCAGCAGGGAGCGGGGGGGGAACACCGGGGAGCTGTTTTTT. It is translated as CASRERGGNTGELFF.